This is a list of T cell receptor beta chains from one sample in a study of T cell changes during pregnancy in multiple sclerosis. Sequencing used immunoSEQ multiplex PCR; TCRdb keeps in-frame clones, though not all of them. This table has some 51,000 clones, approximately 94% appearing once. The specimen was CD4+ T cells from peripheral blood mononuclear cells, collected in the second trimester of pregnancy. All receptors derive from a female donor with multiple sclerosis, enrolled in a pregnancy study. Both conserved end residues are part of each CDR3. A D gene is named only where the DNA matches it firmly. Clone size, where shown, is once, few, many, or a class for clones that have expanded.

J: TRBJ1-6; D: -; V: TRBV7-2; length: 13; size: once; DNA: TGTGCCAGCAGCTCAAAGGACTCTACCCCCCTCCACTTT; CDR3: CASSSKDSTPLHF
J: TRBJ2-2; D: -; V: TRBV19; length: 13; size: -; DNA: TGTGCCAGTAGCCAGGGATGGTCCGGGGAGCTGTTTTTT; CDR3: CASSQGWSGELFF
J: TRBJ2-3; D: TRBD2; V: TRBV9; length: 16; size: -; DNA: TGTGCCAGCAGCTTTAGGACTAGCGGGGGCACAGATACGCAGTATTTT; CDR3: CASSFRTSGGTDTQYF
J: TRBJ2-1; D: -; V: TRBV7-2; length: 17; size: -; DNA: TGTGCCAGCAGCTTCAACGTCCAGGCAAGACCGTACAATGAGCAGTTCTTC; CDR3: CASSFNVQARPYNEQFF
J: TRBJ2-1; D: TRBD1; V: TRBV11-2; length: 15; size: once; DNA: TGTGCCAGCAGTCCAGGACAGGCCGCTTACAATGAGCAGTTCTTC; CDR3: CASSPGQAAYNEQFF
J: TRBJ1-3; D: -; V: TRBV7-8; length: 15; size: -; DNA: TGTGCCAGCAGCCCCCGAGGGATCTCTGGAAACACCATATATTTT; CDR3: CASSPRGISGNTIYF
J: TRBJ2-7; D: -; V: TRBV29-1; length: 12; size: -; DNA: TGCAGCGTTGAAGTTCTCTCCTACGAGCAGTACTTC; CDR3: CSVEVLSYEQYF
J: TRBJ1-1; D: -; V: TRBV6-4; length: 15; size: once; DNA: TGTGCCAGCAGTGACTCACGGGGTGCAAACACTGAAGCTTTCTTT; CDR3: CASSDSRGANTEAFF
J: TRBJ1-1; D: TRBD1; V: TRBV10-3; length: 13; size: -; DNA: TGTGCCATCGGGTCCGGACAGGGGGGAGAAGCTTTCTTT; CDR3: CAIGSGQGGEAFF
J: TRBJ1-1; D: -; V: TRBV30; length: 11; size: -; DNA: TGTGCCTTAACAGGGAACACTGAAGCTTTCTTT; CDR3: CALTGNTEAFF
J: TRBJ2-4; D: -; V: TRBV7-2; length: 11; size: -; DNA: TGTGCCAGCCTAACCAAAAACATTCAGTACTTC; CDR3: CASLTKNIQYF
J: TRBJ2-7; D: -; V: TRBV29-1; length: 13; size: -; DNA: TGCAGCGCCTCACAGGGAGAACCCTACGAGCAGTACTTC; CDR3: CSASQGEPYEQYF
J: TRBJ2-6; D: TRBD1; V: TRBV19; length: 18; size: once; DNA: TGTGCCAGTAGTGACGACAGGGGGTCCCATTCTGGGGCCAACGTCCTGACTTTC; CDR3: CASSDDRGSHSGANVLTF
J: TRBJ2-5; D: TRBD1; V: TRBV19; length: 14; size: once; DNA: TGTGCCAGTAGTTTGGGACAGGGGCAAGAGACCCAGTACTTC; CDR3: CASSLGQGQETQYF
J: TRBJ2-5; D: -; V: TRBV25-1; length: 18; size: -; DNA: TGTGCCAGCAGTGAATTTTCGGGGGGATCACAGGGAACCGAGACCCAGTACTTC; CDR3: CASSEFSGGSQGTETQYF
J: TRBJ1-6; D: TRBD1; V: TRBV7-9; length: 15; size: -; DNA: TGTGCCAGCAGCCCAAAAGACAGGGCGGGCTCACCCCTCCACTTT; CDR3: CASSPKDRAGSPLHF
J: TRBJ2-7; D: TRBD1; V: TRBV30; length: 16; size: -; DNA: TGTGCCTGGAGCCCCCCCCGGGACAGGAGCTCCTACGAGCAGTACTTC; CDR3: CAWSPPRDRSSYEQYF
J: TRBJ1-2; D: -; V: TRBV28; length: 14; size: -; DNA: TGTGCCAGCAGTCCCCCCACAGGGCACTATGGCTACACCTTC; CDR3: CASSPPTGHYGYTF
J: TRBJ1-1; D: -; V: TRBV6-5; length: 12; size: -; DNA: TGTGCCAGCAGTCCAGAAAACACTGAAGCTTTCTTT; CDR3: CASSPENTEAFF
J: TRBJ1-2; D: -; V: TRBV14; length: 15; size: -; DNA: TGTGCCAGCAGCCAAGAGGGAGGGAGCCTCTATGGCTACACCTTC; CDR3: CASSQEGGSLYGYTF
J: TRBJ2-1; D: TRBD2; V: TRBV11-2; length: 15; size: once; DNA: TGTGCCAGCAGCACCACTAGCGGGGGGATCGATGAGCAGTTCTTC; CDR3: CASSTTSGGIDEQFF
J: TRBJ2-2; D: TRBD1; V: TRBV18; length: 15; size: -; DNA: TGTGCCAGCTCACCGGGAACAGGGGGCCTCGGGGAGCTGTTTTTT; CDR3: CASSPGTGGLGELFF
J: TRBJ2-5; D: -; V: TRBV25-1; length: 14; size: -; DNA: TGTGCCAGCAGAATGGGCCCAACCAAAGAGACCCAGTACTTC; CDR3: CASRMGPTKETQYF
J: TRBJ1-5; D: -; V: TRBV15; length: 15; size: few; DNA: TGTGCCACCAGCCGAAAAGGTAACAGTAATCAGCCCCAGCATTTT; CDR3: CATSRKGNSNQPQHF
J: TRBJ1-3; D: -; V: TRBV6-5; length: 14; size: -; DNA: TGTGCCAGCAGCCTTAACAGGGATGGAAACACCATATATTTT; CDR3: CASSLNRDGNTIYF
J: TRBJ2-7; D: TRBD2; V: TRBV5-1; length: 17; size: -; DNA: TGCGCCAGCAGCTTAGAGCACTTAGCGGGGGACTCCTACGAGCAGTACTTC; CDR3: CASSLEHLAGDSYEQYF
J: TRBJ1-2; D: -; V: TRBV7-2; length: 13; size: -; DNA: TGTGCCAGCAGCCCCGACGGGAACTATGGCTACACCTTC; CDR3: CASSPDGNYGYTF
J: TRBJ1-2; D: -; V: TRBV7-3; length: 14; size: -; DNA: TGTGCCAGCAGCTTAATAGCGGCAGGTGGGGGCTACACCTTC; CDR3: CASSLIAAGGGYTF
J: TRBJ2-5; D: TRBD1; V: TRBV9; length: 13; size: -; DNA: TGTGCCAGCAGCGTAGACAGGGGAGAGACCCAGTACTTC; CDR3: CASSVDRGETQYF
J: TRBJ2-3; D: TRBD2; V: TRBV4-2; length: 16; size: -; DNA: TGTGCCAGCAGCCAAACACAGACTAGCGGTGCGGATACGCAGTATTTT; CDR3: CASSQTQTSGADTQYF
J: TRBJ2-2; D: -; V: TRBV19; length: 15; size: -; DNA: TGTGCCAGTAGTATAATTACGGGGGTGACCGGGGAGCTGTTTTTT; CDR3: CASSIITGVTGELFF
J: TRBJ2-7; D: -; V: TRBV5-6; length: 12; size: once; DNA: TGTGCCAGCGGCCGGAGTGGCACCGCTTCGAACTTC; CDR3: CASGRSGTASNF
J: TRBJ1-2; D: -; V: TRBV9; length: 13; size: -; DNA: TGTGCCAGCAGCGTCGACAGTAACTATGGCTACACCTTC; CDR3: CASSVDSNYGYTF
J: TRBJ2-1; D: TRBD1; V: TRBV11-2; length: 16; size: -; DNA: TGTGCCAGCAGACCCCCCGGGACAGCACTCTACAATGAGCAGTTCTTC; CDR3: CASRPPGTALYNEQFF
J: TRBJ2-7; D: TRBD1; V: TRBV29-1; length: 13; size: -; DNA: TGCAGCGCTCTACAGGGGGCCCACGACGAGCAGTACTTC; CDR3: CSALQGAHDEQYF
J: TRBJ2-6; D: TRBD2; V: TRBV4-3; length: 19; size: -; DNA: TGCGCCAGCAGCCACGCCACTAGCGGGGGGGCCACTGGGGCCAACGTCCTGACTTTC; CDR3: CASSHATSGGATGANVLTF
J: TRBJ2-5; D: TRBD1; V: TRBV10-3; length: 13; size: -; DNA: TGTGCCACTCGACAGGGGCTACAAGAGACCCAGTACTTC; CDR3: CATRQGLQETQYF
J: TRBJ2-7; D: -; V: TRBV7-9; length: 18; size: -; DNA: TGTGCCAGCAGCTCCTTGGGGCCCGCGCGGACGGGCTCCTACGAGCAGTACTTC; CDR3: CASSSLGPARTGSYEQYF
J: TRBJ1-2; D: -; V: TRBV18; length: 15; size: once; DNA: TGTGCCAGCTCACCAAAGAGGGAGTCTAACTATGGCTACACCTTC; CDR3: CASSPKRESNYGYTF
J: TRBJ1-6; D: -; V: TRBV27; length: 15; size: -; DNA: TGTGCCAGCAGCTCGCCGTCTAGAGGAGATTCACCCCTCCACTTT; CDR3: CASSSPSRGDSPLHF
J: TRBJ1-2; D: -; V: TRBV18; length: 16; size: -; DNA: TGTGCCAGCTCACCGATCACCGGGGGTAACATCTATGGCTACACCTTC; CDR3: CASSPITGGNIYGYTF
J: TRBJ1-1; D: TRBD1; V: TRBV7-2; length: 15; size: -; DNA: TGTGCCAGCAGCTTAGAGGGGGCAAGGGGGAGGAAAGCTTTCTTT; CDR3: CASSLEGARGRKAFF
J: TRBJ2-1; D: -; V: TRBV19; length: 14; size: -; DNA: TGTGCCAGTACAGGCAGGGCGATTTACAATGAGCAGTTCTTC; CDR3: CASTGRAIYNEQFF
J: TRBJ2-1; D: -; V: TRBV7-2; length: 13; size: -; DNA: TGTGCCAGCAGCTTATCCAGGGAATCTGAGCAGTTCTTC; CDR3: CASSLSRESEQFF
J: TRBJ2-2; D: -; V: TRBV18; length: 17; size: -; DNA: TGTGCCAGCTCCCAGGACTGGCGGGGCCTGAACACCGGGGAGCTGTTTTTT; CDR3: CASSQDWRGLNTGELFF
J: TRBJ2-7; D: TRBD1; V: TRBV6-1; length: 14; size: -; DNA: TGTGCCAGCAGTGCTACAGGGGGTTCGTACGAGCAGTACTTC; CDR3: CASSATGGSYEQYF
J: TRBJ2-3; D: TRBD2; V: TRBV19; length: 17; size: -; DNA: TGTGCCAGTAGTGACGGGACTAGCGGGGGGCGCACAGATACGCAGTATTTT; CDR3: CASSDGTSGGRTDTQYF
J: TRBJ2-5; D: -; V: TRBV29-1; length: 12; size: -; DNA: TGCAGCGTCCCGCGGGGTCAAGAGACCCAGTACTTC; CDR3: CSVPRGQETQYF
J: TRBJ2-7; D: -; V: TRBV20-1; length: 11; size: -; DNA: TGCAGTGCCAACACACATTACGAGCAGTACTTC; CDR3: CSANTHYEQYF
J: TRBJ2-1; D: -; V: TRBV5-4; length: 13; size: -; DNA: TGTGCCAGCAGCTTGGGGCGGGAAACCAAGCAGTTCTTC; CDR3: CASSLGRETKQFF
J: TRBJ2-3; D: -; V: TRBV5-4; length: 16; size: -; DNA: TGTGCCAGCAGCTTGGGCAACAGGGCCGTCACAGATACGCAGTATTTT; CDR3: CASSLGNRAVTDTQYF
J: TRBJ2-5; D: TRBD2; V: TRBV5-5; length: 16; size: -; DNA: TGTGCCAGCAGCATGGGACTAGCGGGGGGTCAAGAGACCCAGTACTTC; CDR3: CASSMGLAGGQETQYF
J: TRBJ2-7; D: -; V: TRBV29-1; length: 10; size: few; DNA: TGCAGCGTTGGGACAATCGAGCAGTACTTC; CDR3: CSVGTIEQYF
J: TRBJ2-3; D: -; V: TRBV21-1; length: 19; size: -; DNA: TGTGCCAGCAGCAAAGGGCCGGGTAAGGGGATGGGATACACAGATACGCAGTATTTT; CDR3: CASSKGPGKGMGYTDTQYF
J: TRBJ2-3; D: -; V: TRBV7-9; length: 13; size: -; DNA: TGTGCCAGCAGCTTAGCGGCGGGAGATACGCAGTATTTT; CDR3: CASSLAAGDTQYF